This TCR beta chain was retrieved from a study of early T cells in non-severe SARS-CoV-2 infection (dated by TCRdb to the early 2020s). With regard to the full study: Because TCR sequencing relied on bulk RNA taken from unsorted whole blood, pairing of alpha and beta chains was not possible.

This clonotype was recorded at least ten times. No cognate antigen has been identified for it. Base qualities are not recorded, but no much larger clone differs from it by a single base. Here is what the overall study found, with its caveats: Matching against VDJdb was skewed toward anti-spike CD8 responses, likely underestimated virus-specific expansions, and missed private and CD4 specificities.

The CDR3 goes from the cysteine to the phenylalanine over 16 residues. Only the CDR3 DNA stays, 48 bases, in frame from base 1. A distance of 15 bases separates the germline ends of V and J, which lose 0 bases and 4 bases respectively. CDR1 ENHRY and CDR2 SYGVKD are derived from the germline V gene. Library construction relied on 5' RACE. Sequenced using a NextSeq 500. In the TCR library protocol, unique molecular identifiers were attached to individual cDNA molecules to correct for PCR bias and sequencing error. Both TCR alpha and beta chains were sequenced, and tight co-correlation was observed between alpha and beta sequence abundances in each sample. The study's own analysis went as follows. V gene, J gene and CDR3 annotation of TCR sequences was performed with Decombinator V4. TCRs were defined as expanded if a significant change between any two time points was detected under a Poisson model with p below 0.0001. TCR abundances were normalised to the total number of TCRs sequenced per sample and were expressed as counts per million. TRAV1-2 paired with TRAJ12, TRAJ20 or TRAJ33 defined MAIT TCRs, while TRAV10 paired with TRAJ18 defined iNKT TCRs. VDJdb, accessed 1 November 2021, was searched for CMV, EBV and SARS-CoV-2 annotated TCRs, with TCRs annotated for multiple antigens excluded. The raw public reads went through TCRdb reprocessing: fastp at Q25, MiXCR clone calling, in-frame beta chains kept. Entries that share a CDR3 protein sequence are merged under the most common genes and DNA. These V and J calls originate from TCRdb's pipeline instead of the authors' own analysis. The sample includes about 37,000 distinct CDR3 sequences, with 5% to 6.5% observed a single time. The top ten clones comprise around 24% of the sample.

This was a case-control study nested in a cohort of healthcare workers in London, UK, who had nasopharyngeal swab PCR tests and blood samples taken every week. Between 23 and 31 March 2020, the week of the UK lockdown, healthcare workers were enrolled and then followed up weekly for as long as 16 weeks. The receptor was derived from an adult who was a healthcare worker with PCR-confirmed SARS-CoV-2 infection or an uninfected control (not recorded which). The chain is encoded by TRBV10-3 joined to TRBJ2-5, and the D gene may be TRBD2, 7 bases matching. The sample was whole blood. The DNA is TGTGCCATCAGTGAGTCGGCTAGCGGAGGGGGAGAGACCCAGTACTTC. It is translated as CAISESASGGGETQYF.